The 30 T cell receptor beta chains below come from one sample, sequenced in a study of blood T cell repertoires in COVID-19. Libraries were prepared by immunoSEQ multiplex PCR; TCRdb keeps only in-frame clonotypes and omits some of them. The table lists roughly 250,000 clones, approximately 83% of them singletons. Sequencing used peripheral blood. Receptors originate from a woman older than 75 with acute or convalescent COVID-19.

A single count supports this clone. The chain recombines TRBV2 with TRBJ2-7, with 9 bases fitting TRBD2. Trimming removed 4 bases from V and 0 bases from J; junction bases left unmatched: 4. The CDR3 has 15 amino acids. Per germline, CDR1 SNHLY and CDR2 FYNNEI. As DNA, the CDR3 is TGTGCCAGCAGTGGACAGCGGGGGGCCTCCTACGAGCAGTACTTC. This codes for CASSGQRGASYEQYF. The full variable domain, rest sourced from reference TRBV2 and TRBJ2-7, is EPEVTQTPSHQVTQMGQEVILRCVPISNHLYFYWYRQILGQKVEFLVSFYNNEISEKSEIFDDQFSVERPDGSNFTLKIRSTKLEDSAMYFCASSGQRGASYEQYFGPGTRLTVT.

The chain joins TRBV3-1 (or the pseudogene TRBV3-2) to TRBJ1-5; 8 nucleotides line up with TRBD1. Per the germline V gene, CDR1 is LGHDT and CDR2 is YNNKEL (reference sequence). CDR3 length: 15 residues. Trimming removed 4 bases from V and 6 bases from J; junction bases left unmatched: 8. The CDR3: CASSPGQGPFQPQHF. DNA of the CDR3: TGTGCCAGCAGCCCCGGACAGGGCCCGTTTCAGCCCCAGCATTTT.

The chain employs TRBV5-5 and TRBJ2-2, with D tentatively TRBD1 (5 bases). There are 13 residues in the CDR3. CDR1 and CDR2 from the germline V gene are SGHKS and YYEKEE (reference sequence). V dropped 5 bases and J dropped 5 bases, with 10 bases sitting between them. In nucleotides, the CDR3 is TGTGCCAGCAGTCCGACAGCAACCGGGGAGCTGTTTTTT. The encoded protein is CASSPTATGELFF. Variable domain in full (rest from reference TRBV5-5 and TRBJ2-2): DAGVTQSPTHLIKTRGQQVTLRCSPISGHKSVSWYQQVLGQGPQFIFQYYEKEERGRGNFPDRFSARQFPNYSSELNVNALLLGDSALYLCASSPTATGELFFGEGSRLTVL.

This clone has a handful of counts. The V gene is TRBV2, the J gene TRBJ2-7; D is undetermined. The germline V and J ends were trimmed by 8 bases and 5 bases, with 16 bases remaining between them. Germline lookup yields CDR1 SNHLY and CDR2 FYNNEI. This CDR3 is built from 13 residues. The CDR3 here is CASRPRIKDEQYF. CDR3 in DNA: TGTGCCAGCCGCCCCAGGATAAAGGACGAGCAGTACTTC.

The chain carries TRBV19 and TRBJ2-3, with 9 bases fitting TRBD1. CDR3 length: 16 residues. Germline values: CDR1 LNHDA, CDR2 SQIVND (reference sequence). V gave up 4 bases and J gave up 1 base; unmatched junction bases: 6. The CDR3 coding sequence is TGTGCCAGTAGTAGCAGGACAGGGGTCGGCACAGATACGCAGTATTTT. Amino acids: CASSSRTGVGTDTQYF.

This sequence joins TRBV2 and TRBJ2-7, with D maybe TRBD1 (6 bases). Germline values: CDR1 SNHLY, CDR2 FYNNEI. CDR3 length: 14 amino acids. V lost 3 bases and J lost 5, with 14 bases in between. The CDR3 loop is CASSERGLFNEQYF. The CDR3 bases are TGTGCCAGCAGTGAGAGGGGGTTATTCAACGAGCAGTACTTC.

The rearrangement joins TRBV2 to TRBJ2-1; 13 positions agree with TRBD2. The CDR3 loop spans 20 amino acids. The J segment lost 9 bases and the V segment lost 0 bases, leaving 17 bases of the junction unmatched. CDR1 and CDR2 (germline): SNHLY, FYNNEI. The CDR3 sequence is CASSEALPHPTSGGAGEQFF. Written as DNA, the CDR3 is TGTGCCAGCAGTGAAGCGCTTCCCCACCCTACTAGCGGGGGGGCCGGTGAGCAGTTCTTC.

The chain employs TRBV29-1 and TRBJ1-1; TRBD1 is a possible D gene (5 bases). CDR1 is SQVTM, CDR2 ANQGSEA, per germline. The ends were cut back, 2 bases at V and 6 bases at J, with 19 bases in the middle. This CDR3 contains 15 residues. The CDR3 sequence: CSVEQLRRAIPEAFF. The CDR3 DNA follows: TGCAGCGTTGAACAGTTACGCAGGGCTATACCTGAAGCTTTCTTT.

This chain connects TRBV7-9 to TRBJ1-1, with no clear D. This CDR3 region has 13 residues. From germline, CDR1 is SEHNR and CDR2 FQNEAQ (reference sequence). Trimming stripped 1 base from V and 0 bases from J, with 3 bases between. CDR3 protein: CASSLDMNTEAFF. The CDR3 DNA follows: TGTGCCAGCAGCTTAGACATGAACACTGAAGCTTTCTTT.

This clone was detected a few times. V gene TRBV19 combines with J gene TRBJ2-1; 7 bases agree with TRBD1. Germline V gene data show CDR1 as LNHDA and CDR2 as SQIVND (reference sequence). This CDR3 contains 17 residues. Trimming cost V 4 bases and J 0 bases; bases outside gene matches: 9. CDR3: CASSTSSRGSSYNEQFF. The CDR3 coding sequence is TGTGCCAGTAGTACCTCATCCAGGGGGAGCTCCTACAATGAGCAGTTCTTC.

The chain combines TRBV7-8 with TRBJ1-3; unclear D gene. The ends were cut back, 1 base at V and 0 bases at J, with 10 bases in the middle. The CDR3 runs to 16 residues. Per germline, CDR1 SGHVS and CDR2 FQNEAQ. The CDR3 DNA sequence: TGTGCCAGCAGCTTAGAGGCGGGAAGCTCTGGAAACACCATATATTTT. The encoded protein is CASSLEAGSSGNTIYF.

V usage is TRBV4-2 and J usage is TRBJ1-1, with a weak D call TRBD1 (6 bases). Germline CDR1 is LGHNA and CDR2 is YNFKEQ. Trimming removed 3 bases from V and 1 base from J, with 15 bases in between. This CDR3 spans 16 amino acids. This chain's CDR3 is CASSHSGGQQNTEAFF. CDR3 sequence (DNA): TGTGCCAGCAGCCATTCCGGTGGACAGCAGAACACTGAAGCTTTCTTT.

J is TRBJ1-5 and V is TRBV28; 8 bases fit TRBD1. Germline trimming cut 3 bases from V and 4 bases from J; bases unmatched to any gene: 14. The CDR3 is made up of 18 amino acids. Germline lookup yields CDR1 MDHEN and CDR2 SYDVKM. CDR3 loop: CASSFPSIDRGRNQPQHF. In DNA form, the CDR3 reads TGTGCCAGCAGTTTCCCCTCAATAGACAGGGGAAGGAATCAGCCCCAGCATTTT.

The chain has TRBV6-5 and TRBJ2-3, with 8 bases matching TRBD2. Germline CDR1 MNHEY, CDR2 SVGAGI. The V gene end was trimmed by 2 bases and the J gene end by 1 base; junction bases not matched to a gene: 5. This CDR3 comprises 16 residues. The CDR3: CASSYVRGAGTDTQYF. CDR3 DNA sequence: TGTGCCAGCAGTTACGTGCGGGGGGCTGGCACAGATACGCAGTATTTT.

V gene TRBV6-8 combines with J gene TRBJ1-2; a possible D gene is TRBD1 (6 bases). CDR1 MNHGY and CDR2 SAAAGT come from the germline V gene. Trimming removed 1 base at V and 7 bases at J, with 10 bases between. This CDR3 has 13 amino acids. The chain's CDR3 is CASSYLQGSGYTF. The CDR3 DNA reads as TGTGCCAGCAGTTACTTACAGGGCTCTGGCTACACCTTC.

The V call is TRBV18, the J call TRBJ2-7, with TRBD1 as a possible D gene (5 bases). CDR3 length: 12 residues. Germline V gives CDR1 KGHSH, CDR2 LQKENI. V lost 5 bases and J lost 4, with 9 bases in between. This CDR3 is CASSLTEYEQYF. The DNA for the CDR3 is TGTGCCAGCTCATTGACAGAATACGAGCAGTACTTC.

The chain carries TRBV2 and TRBJ1-5, with D uncertain. Germline CDR1 and CDR2: SNHLY and FYNNEI. V was clipped by 1 base and J by 4 bases, with 11 bases between them. CDR3 size: 15 residues. The CDR3 DNA follows: TGTGCCAGCAGTGAAGGGCAGGTCCTGAATCAGCCCCAGCATTTT. Residues: CASSEGQVLNQPQHF.

This clone was seen once. The junction departs from the called germline gene at one end, perhaps through a read error. V and J are TRBV3-1 (or the pseudogene TRBV3-2) and TRBJ1-1; D unresolved. Germline loops: CDR1 LGHDT, CDR2 YNNKEL (reference sequence). The CDR3 is 12 residues long. CDR3 in DNA: TGTGCCAGCAGCCAGACCCGGGAGGCTCGCGTCTTT. It translates to CASSQTREARVF.

This rearrangement joins TRBV5-6 to TRBJ1-1; D is undetermined. Trimming cost V 4 bases and J 6 bases, with 13 bases left between them. The CDR3 covers 13 residues. Germline-derived CDR1 and CDR2 are SGHDT and YYEEEE. For the CDR3, the DNA is TGTGCCAGCAGCCTGCGGGGAGGTCCTGAAGCTTTCTTT. It translates to CASSLRGGPEAFF.

CDR3 in amino acids: CASSLKRGGQPQHF. CDR3 nucleotide sequence: TGTGCCAGCAGTTTAAAGCGGGGCGGCCAGCCCCAGCATTTT. The V call is TRBV28, the J call TRBJ1-5; a possible D gene is TRBD1 (5 bases). The germline gives CDR1 MDHEN, CDR2 SYDVKM. The CDR3 has 14 amino acids. Trimming left V 2 bases short and J 7 bases short, with 12 bases between. Full variable domain (missing parts from reference TRBV28 and TRBJ1-5): DVKVTQSSRYLVKRTGEKVFLECVQDMDHENMFWYRQDPGLGLRLIYFSYDVKMKEKGDIPEGYSVSREKKERFSLILESASTNQTSMYLCASSLKRGGQPQHFGDGTRLSIL.

The chain joins TRBV7-2 to TRBJ2-3; 9 bases agree with TRBD1. Germline V lookup: CDR1 SGHTA, CDR2 FQGNSA. Germline trimming cut 1 base from V and 13 bases from J; bases unmatched to any gene: 3. The CDR3 is made up of 12 amino acids. In DNA form, the CDR3 reads TGTGCCAGCAGCTTAGGACAGGGGGGAAAGTATTTT. Its translation: CASSLGQGGKYF. Together with reference TRBV7-2 and TRBJ2-3, the CDR3 gives the full variable domain: GAGVSQSPSNKVTEKGKDVELRCDPISGHTALYWYRQSLGQGLEFLIYFQGNSAPDKSGLPSDRFSAERTGGSVSTLTIQRTQQEDSAVYLCASSLGQGGKYFGPGTRLTVL.

This rearrangement joins TRBV15 to TRBJ1-5; D is possibly TRBD1 (6 bases). CDR1 and CDR2 from the germline V gene are LNHNV and YYDKDF (reference sequence). V lost 0 bases and J 0 bases, leaving 12 bases between the germline ends. The CDR3 loop spans 17 amino acids. The CDR3 DNA is TGTGCCACCAGCAGAGAAACAGGGCCCTCTAGCAATCAGCCCCAGCATTTT. Its protein is CATSRETGPSSNQPQHF.

The V call is TRBV7-2, the J call TRBJ2-1; unclear D gene. CDR3 length: 13 amino acids. Looked up from germline, CDR1 is SGHTA and CDR2 is FQGNSA. V lost 3 bases, J lost 5 bases, and 8 bases lay in between. CDR3 in DNA: TGTGCCAGCAGCTTTGCCCGGGACAATGAGCAGTTCTTC. It codes for CASSFARDNEQFF.

This clone was recorded once. The chain uses TRBV28 and TRBJ1-4; D gene ambiguous. CDR3 length: 16 amino acids. V gave up 3 bases and J gave up 0 bases, with 11 bases separating them. Germline lookup yields CDR1 MDHEN and CDR2 SYDVKM. The CDR3 sequence: CASSFTVSATNEKLFF. The CDR3 nucleotides are TGTGCCAGCAGTTTTACAGTCTCGGCAACTAATGAAAAACTGTTTTTT.

The chain uses TRBV4-1 and TRBJ1-6, with unresolved D. Germline V gives CDR1 MGHRA, CDR2 YSYEKL. Trimming pared 0 bases from V and 0 bases from J, leaving 21 bases between. This CDR3 region has 21 residues. CDR3 nucleotides: TGCGCCAGCAGCCAAGATCCCCCTATTATGGGTGGGAGCTCCTATAATTCACCCCTCCACTTT. Translated, it gives CASSQDPPIMGGSSYNSPLHF.

The chain is built from TRBV5-1 and TRBJ1-1; D gene unclear. Trimming removed 4 bases from V and 0 bases from J, with 19 bases in between. The CDR3 has 17 amino acids. Germline CDR1 SGHRS, CDR2 YFSETQ. The CDR3 region has the DNA TGCGCCAGCAGCGTCCTGGGAGCCTCCTTGATGAACACTGAAGCTTTCTTT. It encodes CASSVLGASLMNTEAFF.

This clone was recorded a few times. The chain joins TRBV19 to TRBJ1-5; weak D call: TRBD1 (5 bases). The germline gives CDR1 LNHDA, CDR2 SQIVND (reference sequence). The CDR3 totals 14 residues. V lost 7 bases and J lost 2, with 12 bases in between. The CDR3 sequence: CASKEGAGNQPQHF. Here the CDR3 DNA reads TGTGCCAGTAAGGAAGGGGCTGGCAATCAGCCCCAGCATTTT. The variable domain in full, completed from reference TRBV19 and TRBJ1-5, reads DGGITQSPKYLFRKEGQNVTLSCEQNLNHDAMYWYRQDPGQGLRLIYYSQIVNDFQKGDIAEGYSVSREKKESFPLTVTSAQKNPTAFYLCASKEGAGNQPQHFGDGTRLSIL.

The chain has TRBV11-2 and TRBJ2-7; D may be TRBD2 (7 bases). The CDR3 sequence is 15 residues long. With 0 bases removed from V and 3 bases from J, the gap between germline ends came to 12 bases. CDR1 and CDR2 (germline): SGHAT, FQNNGV. The CDR3 DNA sequence: TGTGCCAGCAGCTTAGAAAGGGGGGGGGACTACGAGCAGTACTTC. Translated: CASSLERGGDYEQYF.

This clone occurred once. The rearrangement uses TRBV4-1 and TRBJ1-4; D uncertain. Germline-derived CDR1 and CDR2 are MGHRA and YSYEKL. CDR3 size: 15 residues. The V gene lost 1 base and the J gene lost 8 bases, with 14 bases spanning the gap. CDR3 coding DNA: TGCGCCAGCAGCCAAGGGGCAGAAAGATGGGAAAAACTGTTTTTT. Its protein product is CASSQGAERWEKLFF.

The chain is built from TRBV27 and TRBJ2-1, with a weak D call TRBD2 (6 bases). In germline, CDR1 is MNHEY, CDR2 SMNVEV (reference sequence). This CDR3 spans 15 amino acids. V lost 8 bases and J 6 bases, leaving 20 bases between the germline ends. CDR3 amino acids: CASRRAPEGSNEQFF. CDR3 nucleotide sequence: TGTGCCAGCCGGAGGGCCCCCGAAGGGAGCAATGAGCAGTTCTTC.